The 17 T cell receptor beta chains reported below all come from one sample, sequenced in a study of T cells in Graves' hyperthyroidism and ophthalmopathy. Authors of the study amplified TCR beta CDR3 regions from RNA transcripts. An initial round of RT-PCR targeting the TCR CDR3 relied on the HTBI primer set. TCRdb reanalysed the multiplex PCR reads using MiXCR and keeps one entry per CDR3 protein. This sample carries 660,000 or so distinct CDR3 sequences, roughly 20% of them seen once, and the ten largest clones take over 30%. Sequences were obtained from blood. Receptors originate from a man aged 25 to 45 with Graves' ophthalmopathy.

CDR3 DNA: TGTGCCAGCAGTTACGGGGTAACCTACGAGCAGTACTTC. This sequence encodes CASSYGVTYEQYF. This chain connects TRBV6-5 to TRBJ2-7; D remains ambiguous. With 2 bases removed from V and 2 bases from J, the gap between germline ends came to 7 bases. The CDR3 spans 13 residues. Germline loops: CDR1 MNHEY, CDR2 SVGAGI.

This clonotype has at least ten counts. The rearrangement links TRBV12-3 or TRBV12-4 to TRBJ1-2, with 7 bases lining up with TRBD1. V lost 6 bases, J lost 2 bases, and 3 bases stayed unmatched. The CDR3 has 13 residues. The CDR3 spells CASRTGFNYGYTF. As DNA, the CDR3 is TGTGCCAGCAGGACAGGGTTCAACTATGGCTACACCTTC.

A few counts support this clonotype. The chain is built from TRBV6-5 and TRBJ2-5; 11 positions agree with TRBD2. Germline trimming cut 0 bases from V and 3 bases from J; bases unmatched to any gene: 0. This CDR3 spans 15 amino acids. The germline V gene encodes CDR1 MNHEY and CDR2 SVGAGI. In nucleotides, the CDR3 is TGTGCCAGCAGTTACTCGGGACTAGCGGAAGAGACCCAGTACTTC. Amino acids: CASSYSGLAEETQYF.

J is TRBJ2-7 and V is TRBV7-8, with D possibly matching TRBD1 (7 bases). V was clipped by 5 bases and J by 3 bases, with 17 bases between them. The CDR3 consists of 15 residues. Per germline, CDR1 SGHVS and CDR2 FQNEAQ. As DNA, the CDR3 is TGTGCCAGCAGCACCCGACAGGGACTCGTCTACGAGCAGTACTTC. It is translated as CASSTRQGLVYEQYF.

This clonotype was found a few times. The chain joins TRBV20-1 to TRBJ2-3; D is perhaps TRBD1 or TRBD2 (9 bases each). The CDR3 is 19 residues long. Germline V lookup: CDR1 DFQATT, CDR2 SNEGSKA (reference sequence). V lost 5 bases and J 6 bases, leaving 33 bases between the germline ends. This CDR3 reads CSAARGQGVAGARRDTQYF. For the CDR3, the DNA is TGCAGTGCTGCTCGGGGACAGGGCGTAGCGGGAGCGCGGCGGGATACGCAGTATTTT.

This clonotype was counted at least ten times. The CDR3 here is CASSYGPPPGEQYF. CDR3 in DNA: TGTGCCAGCAGCTACGGACCGCCACCGGGGGAGCAGTACTTC. The gene calls are TRBV11-3 and TRBJ2-7; D possibly corresponds to TRBD2 (5 bases). Trimming shortened V by 4 bases and J by 7 bases, and 17 bases separated the two germline ends. Per germline, CDR1 SGHNT and CDR2 YENEEA. CDR3 size: 14 residues.

This clonotype was counted many times. This chain uses TRBV3-1 with TRBJ1-1; D is unresolved. The CDR3 runs 14 residues. Trimming took off 0 bases at V and 0 bases at J, with 5 bases between the two ends. The germline gives CDR1 LGHDT, CDR2 YNNKEL (reference sequence). The CDR3, as DNA: TGTGCCAGCAGCCAAGATTTATTGAACACTGAAGCTTTCTTT. Protein sequence: CASSQDLLNTEAFF.

The V gene is TRBV19, the J gene TRBJ1-1; D is unclear. The CDR3 sequence is 14 residues long. Germline loops: CDR1 LNHDA, CDR2 SQIVND (reference sequence). Trimming shortened V by 4 bases and J by 0 bases, and 9 bases separated the two germline ends. CDR3 DNA: TGTGCCAGTAGTAAGGGCAGAATGAACACTGAAGCTTTCTTT. This gives the protein CASSKGRMNTEAFF.

This clonotype was observed a few times. V gene TRBV6-2 or TRBV6-3 combines with J gene TRBJ2-7; the match to TRBD1 covers 8 bases. Trimming at V came to 7 bases and at J to 3 bases, leaving 8 bases not matched to a gene. Germline CDR1 is MNHEY and CDR2 is SVGEGT. This CDR3 has 14 amino acids. The CDR3 reads CASKDPGQDYEQYF. As DNA, the CDR3 is TGTGCCAGCAAAGATCCGGGACAGGACTACGAGCAGTACTTC.

The chain combines TRBV11-3 with TRBJ2-1, with 10 nucleotides matching TRBD2. V lost 5 bases to trimming and J lost 9 bases; unmatched junction nucleotides: 10. Germline loops: CDR1 SGHNT, CDR2 YENEEA. This CDR3 has 15 amino acids. CDR3 sequence: CASSPSPSGSFEQFF. The CDR3 DNA is TGTGCCAGCAGCCCTTCGCCTAGCGGGAGCTTTGAGCAGTTCTTC.

The chain combines TRBV30 with TRBJ2-4; possibly TRBD1 for D (6 bases). Germline V gene sequence: CDR1 GTSNPN, CDR2 SVGIG (reference sequence). The length of the CDR3 is 14 residues. V lost 2 bases to trimming and J lost 0 bases, with 8 bases between them. Here the CDR3 reads CAWSLGGAKNIQYF. The CDR3 nucleotides are TGTGCCTGGAGTTTAGGGGGAGCCAAAAACATTCAGTACTTC.

About this clonotype itself: This may stem from a read error, because a much larger clone lies one nucleotide away. This sequence joins TRBV30 and TRBJ2-1, with D uncertain. V gave up 0 bases and J gave up 6 bases, with 6 bases separating them. CDR3 length equals 12 residues. The V gene's germline CDR1 is GTSNPN and CDR2 SVGIG (reference sequence). CDR3 region: CAWSVVGNEQFF. CDR3 DNA: TGTGCCTGGAGTGTAGTGGGCAATGAGCAGTTCTTC. The full variable domain, completed using reference TRBV30 and TRBJ2-1, is SQTIHQWPATLVQPVGSPLSLECTVEGTSNPNLYWYRQAAGRGLQLLFYSVGIGQISSEVPQNLSASRPQDRQFILSSKKLLLSDSGFYLCAWSVVGNEQFFGPGTRLTVL.

The chain is built from TRBV9 and TRBJ2-2; D is unclear. Germline V gene data show CDR1 as SGDLS and CDR2 as YYNGEE. V was trimmed by 4 bases and J by 7 bases, leaving 14 bases between them. The length of the CDR3 is 14 residues. In DNA form, the CDR3 reads TGTGCCAGCAGCCCCCTCGAAGGTTACGGGGAGCTGTTTTTT. It is translated as CASSPLEGYGELFF.

This clonotype has at least ten counts. This chain links TRBV5-1 with TRBJ1-4, with D unresolved. This CDR3 region has 15 residues. V lost 1 base and J lost 1, with 8 bases in between. Germline values: CDR1 SGHRS, CDR2 YFSETQ. In nucleotides, the CDR3 is TGCGCCAGCAGCTTGTACGGGATAACTAATGAAAAACTGTTTTTT. It translates to CASSLYGITNEKLFF.

In this sample, this clonotype turned up many times. The rearrangement joins TRBV27 to TRBJ2-3; 9 nucleotides line up with TRBD2. J lost 0 bases, V lost 2 bases, and 9 bases had no gene match. The length of the CDR3 is 18 residues. Germline CDR1 and CDR2: MNHEY and SMNVEV (reference sequence). In nucleotides, the CDR3 is TGTGCCAGCAGTTTAAGAGTAGGCGGGAGGGCGAGCACAGATACGCAGTATTTT. Its protein is CASSLRVGGRASTDTQYF.

For the CDR3, the DNA is TGTGCCAGCAGCTGGTGGACAAGGAGACTCAATGAGCAGTTCTTC. It is translated as CASSWWTRRLNEQFF. The chain uses TRBV5-4 and TRBJ2-1; D perhaps matches TRBD1 (5 bases). This CDR3 spans 15 amino acids. Germline CDR1 reads SGHNT; CDR2 reads YYREEE (reference sequence). V shed 3 bases and J shed 6 bases, with 16 bases lying between them. The variable domain in full, with the rest retrieved from reference TRBV5-4 and TRBJ2-1, is ETGVTQSPTHLIKTRGQQVTLRCSSQSGHNTVSWYQQALGQGPQFIFQYYREEENGRGNFPPRFSGLQFPNYSSELNVNALELDDSALYLCASSWWTRRLNEQFFGPGTRLTVL.

This clonotype occurred a few times. The chain is built from TRBV7-2 and TRBJ1-2; D unresolved. V shed 1 base and J shed 5 bases, with 5 bases lying between them. Looked up from germline, CDR1 is SGHTA and CDR2 is FQGNSA. The CDR3 contains 12 residues. The CDR3 coding sequence is TGTGCCAGCAGCTTAGACATATATGGCTACACCTTC. Translated: CASSLDIYGYTF. Using reference TRBV7-2 and TRBJ1-2 for the parts outside the CDR3, the full variable domain is GAGVSQSPSNKVTEKGKDVELRCDPISGHTALYWYRQSLGQGLEFLIYFQGNSAPDKSGLPSDRFSAERTGGSVSTLTIQRTQQEDSAVYLCASSLDIYGYTFGSGTRLTVV.